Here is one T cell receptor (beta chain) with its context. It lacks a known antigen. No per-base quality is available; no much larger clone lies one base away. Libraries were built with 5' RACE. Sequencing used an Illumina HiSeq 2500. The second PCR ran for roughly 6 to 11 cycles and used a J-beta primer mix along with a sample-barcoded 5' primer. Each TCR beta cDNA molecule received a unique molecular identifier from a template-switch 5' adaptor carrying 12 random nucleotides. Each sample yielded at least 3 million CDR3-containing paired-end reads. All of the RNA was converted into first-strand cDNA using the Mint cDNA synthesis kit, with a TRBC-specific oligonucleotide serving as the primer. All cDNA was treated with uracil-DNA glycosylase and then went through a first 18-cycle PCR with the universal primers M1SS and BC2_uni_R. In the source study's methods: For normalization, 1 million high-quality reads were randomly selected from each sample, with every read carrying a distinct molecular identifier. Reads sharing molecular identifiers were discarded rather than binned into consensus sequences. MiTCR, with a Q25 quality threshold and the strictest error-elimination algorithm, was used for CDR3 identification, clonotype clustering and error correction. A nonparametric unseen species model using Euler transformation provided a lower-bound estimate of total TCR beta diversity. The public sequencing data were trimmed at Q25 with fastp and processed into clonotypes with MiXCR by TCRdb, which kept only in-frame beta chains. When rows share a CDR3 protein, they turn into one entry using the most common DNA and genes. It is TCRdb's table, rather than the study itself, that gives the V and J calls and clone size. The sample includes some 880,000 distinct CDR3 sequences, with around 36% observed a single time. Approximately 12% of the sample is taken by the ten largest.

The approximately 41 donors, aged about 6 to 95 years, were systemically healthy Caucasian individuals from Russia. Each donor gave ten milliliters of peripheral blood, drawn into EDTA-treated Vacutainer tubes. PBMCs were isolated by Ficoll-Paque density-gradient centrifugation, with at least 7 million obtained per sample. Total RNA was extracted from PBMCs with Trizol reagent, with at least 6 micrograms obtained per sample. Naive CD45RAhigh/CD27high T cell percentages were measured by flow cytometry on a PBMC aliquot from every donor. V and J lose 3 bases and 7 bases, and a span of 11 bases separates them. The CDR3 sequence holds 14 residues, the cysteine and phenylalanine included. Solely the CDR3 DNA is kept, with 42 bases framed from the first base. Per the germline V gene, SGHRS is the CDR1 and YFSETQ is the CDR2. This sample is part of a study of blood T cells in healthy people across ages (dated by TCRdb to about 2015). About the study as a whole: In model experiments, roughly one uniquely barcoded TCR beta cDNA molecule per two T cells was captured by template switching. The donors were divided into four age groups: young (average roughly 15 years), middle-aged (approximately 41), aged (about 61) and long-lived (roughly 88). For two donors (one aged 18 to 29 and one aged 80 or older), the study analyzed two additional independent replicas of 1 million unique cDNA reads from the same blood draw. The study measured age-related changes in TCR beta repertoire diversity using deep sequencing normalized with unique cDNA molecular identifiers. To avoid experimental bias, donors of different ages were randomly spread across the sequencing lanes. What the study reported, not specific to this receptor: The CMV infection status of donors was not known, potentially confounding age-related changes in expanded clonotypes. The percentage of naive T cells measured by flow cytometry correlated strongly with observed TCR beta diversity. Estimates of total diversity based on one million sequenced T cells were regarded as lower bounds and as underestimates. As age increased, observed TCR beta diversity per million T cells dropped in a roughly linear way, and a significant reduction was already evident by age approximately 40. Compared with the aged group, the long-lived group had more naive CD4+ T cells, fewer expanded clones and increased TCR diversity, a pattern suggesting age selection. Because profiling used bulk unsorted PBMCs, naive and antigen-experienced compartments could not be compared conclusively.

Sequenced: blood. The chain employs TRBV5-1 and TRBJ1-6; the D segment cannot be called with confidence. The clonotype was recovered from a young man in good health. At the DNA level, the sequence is TGCGCCAGCAGCTACGCGAGAGAAAATTCACCCCTCCACTTT. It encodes CASSYARENSPLHF.